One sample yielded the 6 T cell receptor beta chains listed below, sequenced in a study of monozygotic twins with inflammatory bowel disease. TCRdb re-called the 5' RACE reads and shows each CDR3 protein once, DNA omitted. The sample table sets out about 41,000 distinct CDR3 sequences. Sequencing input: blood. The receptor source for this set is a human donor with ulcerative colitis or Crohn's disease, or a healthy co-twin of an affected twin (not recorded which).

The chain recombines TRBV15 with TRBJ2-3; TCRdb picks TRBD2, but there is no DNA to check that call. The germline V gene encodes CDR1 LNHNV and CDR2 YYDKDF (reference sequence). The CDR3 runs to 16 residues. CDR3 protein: CATSRVAGGSTDTQYF. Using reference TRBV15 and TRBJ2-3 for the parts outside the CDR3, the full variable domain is DAMVIQNPRYQVTQFGKPVTLSCSQTLNHNVMYWYQQKSSQAPKLLFHYYDKDFNNEADTPDNFQSRRPNTSFCFLDIRSPGLGDTAMYLCATSRVAGGSTDTQYFGPGTRLTVL.

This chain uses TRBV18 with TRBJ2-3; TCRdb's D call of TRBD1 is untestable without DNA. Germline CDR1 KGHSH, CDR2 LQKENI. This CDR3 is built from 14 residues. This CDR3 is CASSDSSSTDTQYF.

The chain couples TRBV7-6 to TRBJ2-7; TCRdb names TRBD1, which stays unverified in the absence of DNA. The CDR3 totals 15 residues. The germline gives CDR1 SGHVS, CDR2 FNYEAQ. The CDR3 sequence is CASSPLTGKVYEQYF.

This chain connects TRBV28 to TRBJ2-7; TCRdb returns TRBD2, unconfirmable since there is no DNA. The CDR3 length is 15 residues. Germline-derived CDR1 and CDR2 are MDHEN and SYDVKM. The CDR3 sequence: CVTGGDPYQNDEQYF.

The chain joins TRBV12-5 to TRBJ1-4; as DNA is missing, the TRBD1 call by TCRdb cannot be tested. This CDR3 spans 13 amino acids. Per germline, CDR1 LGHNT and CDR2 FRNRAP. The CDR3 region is CASARQHGEKLFF. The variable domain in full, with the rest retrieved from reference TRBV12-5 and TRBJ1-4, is DARVTQTPRHKVTEMGQEVTMRCQPILGHNTVFWYRQTMMQGLELLAYFRNRAPLDDSGMPKDRFSAEMPDATLATLKIQPSEPRDSAVYFCASARQHGEKLFFGSGTQLSVL.

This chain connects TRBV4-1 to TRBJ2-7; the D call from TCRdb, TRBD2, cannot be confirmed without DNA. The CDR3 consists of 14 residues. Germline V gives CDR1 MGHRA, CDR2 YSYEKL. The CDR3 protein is CASSLRTREYEQYF.